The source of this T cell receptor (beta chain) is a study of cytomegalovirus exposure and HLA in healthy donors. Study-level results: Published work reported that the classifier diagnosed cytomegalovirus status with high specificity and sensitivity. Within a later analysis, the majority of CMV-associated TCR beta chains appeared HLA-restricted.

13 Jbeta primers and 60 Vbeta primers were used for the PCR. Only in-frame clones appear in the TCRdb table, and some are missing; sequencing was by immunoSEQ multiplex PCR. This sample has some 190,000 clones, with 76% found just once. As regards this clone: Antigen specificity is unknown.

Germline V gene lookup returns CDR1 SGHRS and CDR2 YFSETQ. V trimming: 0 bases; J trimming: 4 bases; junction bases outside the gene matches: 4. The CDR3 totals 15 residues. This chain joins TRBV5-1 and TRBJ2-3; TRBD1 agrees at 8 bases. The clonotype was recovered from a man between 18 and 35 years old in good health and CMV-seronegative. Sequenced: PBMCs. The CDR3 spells CASSLGTGNADTQYF. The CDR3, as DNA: TGCGCCAGCAGCTTGGGGACAGGGAACGCAGATACGCAGTATTTT.